This TCR beta chain was recorded in a study of CD8+ T cells in alopecia areata. The treatment here: oral pan-JAK inhibitor, 5-10 mg twice daily. TCR sequencing used cDNA made by reverse transcription of extracted RNA. The protocol was immunoSEQ multiplex PCR, while the TCRdb copy is restricted to in-frame clones and leaves out a portion. The sample has some 200,000 clones, roughly 44% seen once. This clone was counted ten times or more. This TCR came from a human donor with alopecia areata. The sample here was CD4+ T cells sorted from blood, taken around week 37, from a patient treated with tofacitinib.

This chain's CDR3 is CASSPGRTTEAFF. The DNA of the CDR3 is TGTGCCAGCAGCCCGGGCCGTACGACTGAAGCTTTCTTT. The V and J genes are TRBV7-2 and TRBJ1-1; no definite D call. CDR1 is SGHTA, CDR2 FQGNSA, per germline. The CDR3 covers 13 residues. Trimming cost V 5 bases and J 5 bases, with 12 bases left between them.